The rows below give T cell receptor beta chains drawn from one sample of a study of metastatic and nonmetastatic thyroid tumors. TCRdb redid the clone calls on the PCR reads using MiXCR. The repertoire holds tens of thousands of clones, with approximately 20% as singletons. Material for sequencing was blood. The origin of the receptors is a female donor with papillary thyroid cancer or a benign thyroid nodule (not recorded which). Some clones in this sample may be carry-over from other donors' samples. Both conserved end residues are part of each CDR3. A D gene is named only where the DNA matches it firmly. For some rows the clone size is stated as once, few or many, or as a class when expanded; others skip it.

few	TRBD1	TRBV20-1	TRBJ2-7	TGCAGTGCTAGAGGGACAGGGACAGCTGCGTCGTCTCCCTACGAGCAGTACTTC	CSARGTGTAASSPYEQYF
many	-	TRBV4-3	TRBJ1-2	TGCGCCAGCAGCCAAGGGACACAGAACTATGGCTACACCTTC	CASSQGTQNYGYTF
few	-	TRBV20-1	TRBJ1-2	TGCAGTGCTAGAGATCGGGGGGCGTGGGGCTACACCTTC	CSARDRGAWGYTF
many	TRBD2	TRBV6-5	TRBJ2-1	TGTGCCAGCAGTTACTCGGGCGGGGGGGGCAACAATGAGCAGTTCTTC	CASSYSGGGGNNEQFF
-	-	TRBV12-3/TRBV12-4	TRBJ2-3	TGTGCCAGCAGAAATTCTAGAGGATTCACAGATACGCAGTATTTT	CASRNSRGFTDTQYF
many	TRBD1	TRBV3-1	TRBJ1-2	TGTGCCAGCAGCCTTTCGGACAGGGCCCTCTATGGCTACACCTTC	CASSLSDRALYGYTF
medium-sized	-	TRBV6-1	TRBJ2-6	TGTGCCAGCAGTGCTTTGGAACAGGGCGCCTCTGGGGCCAACGTCCTGACTTTC	CASSALEQGASGANVLTF
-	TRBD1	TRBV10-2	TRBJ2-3	TGCGCCAGCAGAAAGGACAGGGCAATCACAGATACTCAGTATTTT	CASRKDRAITDTQYF
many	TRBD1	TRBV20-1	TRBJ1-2	TGCAGTGCTTCTCCAGGGGGCCTGGGGCAGGGCTACACCTTC	CSASPGGLGQGYTF
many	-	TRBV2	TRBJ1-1	TGTGCCAGCAGGCCAACGGTGAACACTGAAGCTTTCTTT	CASRPTVNTEAFF
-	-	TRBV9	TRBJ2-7	TGTGCCAGCAGCGTAGAAGTCGAACATTTCTACGAGCAGTACTTC	CASSVEVEHFYEQYF
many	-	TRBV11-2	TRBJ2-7	TGTGCCAGCAGCTTGCGACAGGAGGGATACGAGCAGTACTTC	CASSLRQEGYEQYF
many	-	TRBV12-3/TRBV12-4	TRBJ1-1	TGTGCCAGCAGTTTAGTGGGAGCCCCAAGCACTGAAGCTTTCTTT	CASSLVGAPSTEAFF
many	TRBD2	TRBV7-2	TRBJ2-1	TGTGCCAGCAGCCGCGGACTAGCGGGAGGATCAGGTGAGCAGTTCTTC	CASSRGLAGGSGEQFF
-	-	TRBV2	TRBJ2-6	TGTGCCAGCAGTGAATTGTGGGCTGGGGCCAACGTGCTGACTTTC	CASSELWAGANVLTF